The 16 T cell receptor beta chains below come from one sample, sequenced in a study of blood T cell repertoires in COVID-19. Here immunoSEQ multiplex PCR was the method, and the copy in TCRdb shows in-frame clones only, minus some. The sample records fewer than 450,000 clones, approximately 90% being singletons. The sequencing input was PBMCs or T cells enriched from blood (not recorded which). The source of these receptors is a woman aged 18-35 years who had recovered from COVID-19.

The chain uses TRBV28 and TRBJ2-7, with TRBD2 matching 10 bases. Germline V lookup: CDR1 MDHEN, CDR2 SYDVKM. V dropped 6 bases and J dropped 1; count of bases not matched to a gene: 15. This CDR3 is 18 amino acids long. The CDR3 here is CASSHQTSGDPVSYEQYF. The CDR3 bases are TGTGCCAGCAGCCACCAAACTAGCGGGGATCCGGTTTCCTACGAGCAGTACTTC.

V and J are TRBV3-1 (or the pseudogene TRBV3-2) and TRBJ2-5; 11 bases map to TRBD1. Germline CDR1 and CDR2: LGHDT and YNNKEL (reference sequence). After removal of 7 bases from V and 5 bases from J, the junction contained 3 bases not matched to a gene. This CDR3 contains 13 residues. CDR3 in DNA: TGTGCCAGCACCGGGGACAGGGGGGAGACCCAGTACTTC. Its protein is CASTGDRGETQYF.

The chain recombines TRBV27 with TRBJ1-2, with unresolved D. The CDR3 covers 15 residues. The V end was cut by 4 bases, the J end by 4 bases, with 16 bases between. From germline, CDR1 is MNHEY and CDR2 SMNVEV (reference sequence). Here the CDR3 reads CASSSAPRRSYGYTF. DNA for the CDR3: TGTGCCAGCAGTTCCGCCCCTAGACGGTCCTATGGCTACACCTTC.

The V call is TRBV9, the J call TRBJ1-1; 10 bases map to TRBD1. Germline CDR1 reads SGDLS; CDR2 reads YYNGEE. Trimming removed 3 bases from V and 1 base from J; junction bases left unmatched: 6. CDR3 size: 16 residues. CDR3 sequence (DNA): TGTGCCAGCAGCGCCCGGACAGGGGGGCCGAACACTGAAGCTTTCTTT. It yields the protein CASSARTGGPNTEAFF.

The chain is built from TRBV5-1 and TRBJ1-2; 8 bases are a match to TRBD1. Germline CDR1 and CDR2: SGHRS and YFSETQ. After removal of 4 bases from V and 8 bases from J, the junction contained 10 bases not matched to a gene. The CDR3 totals 14 residues. CDR3: CASSGTGTGWGYTF. The DNA for the CDR3 is TGCGCCAGCAGCGGAACCGGGACAGGATGGGGCTACACCTTC.

V usage is TRBV5-1 and J usage is TRBJ2-3, with no clear D. From germline, CDR1 is SGHRS and CDR2 YFSETQ. V dropped 4 bases and J dropped 3 bases, with 12 bases sitting between them. The CDR3 loop spans 14 amino acids. CDR3 amino acids: CASSLQLWTDTQYF. Here the CDR3 DNA reads TGCGCCAGCAGCCTACAACTATGGACAGATACGCAGTATTTT.

V usage is TRBV6-5 and J usage is TRBJ1-1, with TRBD1 matching over 8 bases. V was pared by 5 bases and J by 4 bases, with 9 bases of the junction left unmatched. This CDR3 contains 15 residues. Per the germline V gene, CDR1 is MNHEY and CDR2 is SVGAGI. As DNA, the CDR3 is TGTGCCAGCAGTCCATGGACAGGGAAGGTCACTGAAGCTTTCTTT. Its protein is CASSPWTGKVTEAFF.

The genes are TRBV3-1 (or the pseudogene TRBV3-2) and TRBJ1-1, with 9 bases lining up with TRBD1. This CDR3 spans 19 amino acids. The germline V gene encodes CDR1 LGHDT and CDR2 YNNKEL (reference sequence). The J segment lost 3 bases and the V segment lost 1 base, leaving 15 bases of the junction unmatched. The CDR3 loop is CASSQGRISTGGIDTEAFF. The CDR3, as DNA: TGTGCCAGCAGCCAAGGTCGCATATCTACAGGGGGCATAGACACTGAAGCTTTCTTT.

This chain uses TRBV27 with TRBJ1-6; maybe TRBD1 (5 bases). Per the germline V gene, CDR1 is MNHEY and CDR2 is SMNVEV (reference sequence). This CDR3 spans 13 amino acids. Between the trimmed V and J ends, which lost 3 bases and 14 bases, there was a span of 14 bases. CDR3 nucleotide sequence: TGTGCCAGCAGTTTTTGGGGCCCATCTTCCCTCCACTTT. Amino acids: CASSFWGPSSLHF.

The genes are TRBV20-1 and TRBJ2-1, with D perhaps TRBD2 (6 bases). From germline, CDR1 is DFQATT and CDR2 SNEGSKA (reference sequence). Trimming removed 3 bases from V and 3 bases from J, with 12 bases in between. The CDR3 covers 14 residues. The CDR3 nucleotides are TGCAGTGCTAGTAGGTTCGGGGGCTACAATGAGCAGTTCTTC. As protein: CSASRFGGYNEQFF.

This clone has a single count. The chain has TRBV30 and TRBJ1-6; no clear D gene. Germline V lookup: CDR1 GTSNPN, CDR2 SVGIG (reference sequence). V was clipped by 1 base and J by 9 bases, with 19 bases between them. This CDR3 is built from 16 residues. CDR3 loop: CAWSARANGIRSPLHF. Here the CDR3 DNA reads TGTGCCTGGAGTGCTCGGGCCAACGGGATACGTTCACCCCTCCACTTT.

CDR3 in amino acids: CASSLFGQGAATNEKLFF. The CDR3 DNA reads as TGTGCCAGCAGCTTGTTTGGACAGGGGGCCGCAACTAATGAAAAACTGTTTTTT. V usage is TRBV5-8 and J usage is TRBJ1-4; 11 bases line up with TRBD1. The CDR3 covers 18 residues. Germline CDR1 reads SGHTS; CDR2 reads YDEGEE. The trim removed 1 base at V and 0 bases at J, leaving 5 bases unmatched.

This clone was counted once. The chain recombines TRBV19 with TRBJ2-7; 7 bases map to TRBD1. This CDR3 contains 13 residues. V shed 4 bases, J shed 4 bases, and the junction held 4 bases outside the gene matches. The V gene's germline CDR1 is LNHDA and CDR2 SQIVND (reference sequence). The CDR3 sequence: CASSTLTGYEQYF. CDR3 bases: TGTGCCAGTAGTACCTTGACAGGGTACGAGCAGTACTTC.

The chain recombines TRBV29-1 with TRBJ1-2, with 12 nucleotides matching TRBD1. The germline CDR1 and CDR2 sequences are SQVTM and ANQGSEA. With 6 bases clipped from V and 7 bases from J, the junction kept 9 bases outside the gene matches. There are 14 residues in the CDR3. CDR3 sequence: CSVDPGQGAGGYTF. The CDR3 coding sequence is TGCAGCGTAGACCCGGGACAGGGGGCGGGTGGCTACACCTTC.

The V gene is TRBV4-3, the J gene TRBJ2-7, with 11 bases lining up with TRBD2. The junction had 5 bases not matched to a gene; V was cut back by 3 bases and J by 4 bases. This CDR3 is built from 15 residues. Looked up from germline, CDR1 is LGHNA and CDR2 is YSLEER. The CDR3 region is CASSQVRLAGYEQYF. The DNA of the CDR3 is TGCGCCAGCAGCCAGGTCAGACTAGCGGGGTACGAGCAGTACTTC.

The rearrangement links TRBV12-2 to TRBJ2-1; no DNA check was done on the table's D call, TRBD2. TRBV12-2 is described as a pseudogene. The CDR3 loop spans 15 amino acids. The CDR3 coding sequence is TGTGCAAGTCGCTCACGGAAACTAGCGGACAATGAGCAGTTCTTC. Translation gives CASRSRKLADNEQFF.